This entry describes one T cell receptor (beta chain). Its target is unknown. CDR1 is SGHNT, CDR2 YYREEE, per germline (reference sequence). CDR3 length equals 15 residues. The V and J ends lost 6 bases and 2 bases, in that order; junction bases with no gene match: 5. Generated by immunoSEQ multiplex PCR, the TCRdb table keeps only in-frame clones and is missing some. This table has 180,000 or so clones, about 93% appearing once. This sample is part of a study of T cell responses to AZD1222 COVID-19 vaccine. Study-level points and caveats: The donors showed a predominance of white British ancestry and of females, with possible underestimation of clonal diversity.

Specimen: peripheral blood, collected on day 0 of AZD1222 vaccination. The clonotype originates from an adult in good health. V and J are TRBV5-4 and TRBJ2-1, with 10 bases fitting TRBD1. CDR3 DNA: TGTGCCAGCAAAGGGGGGACAGGGGCCTACAATGAGCAGTTCTTC. It is translated as CASKGGTGAYNEQFF. Full variable domain (rest looked up from reference TRBV5-4 and TRBJ2-1): ETGVTQSPTHLIKTRGQQVTLRCSSQSGHNTVSWYQQALGQGPQFIFQYYREEENGRGNFPPRFSGLQFPNYSSELNVNALELDDSALYLCASKGGTGAYNEQFFGPGTRLTVL.